This TCR beta chain is drawn from a study of T-cell reconstitution after alpha-beta-depleted transplantation in children (dated by TCRdb to 2016 to 2017). Looking at the study overall: Using TCR repertoire profiling, the study quantitatively followed how T-cell immune reconstitution unfolded in children after TCRalphabeta/CD19-depleted allogeneic hematopoietic cell transplantation.

V is shortened by 2 bases, J by 2 bases, and the region joining them spans 6 bases. From a lookup of the germline V gene (reference sequence), CDR1 and CDR2 are SEHNR and FQNEAQ. Reading from cysteine to phenylalanine, the CDR3 counts 13 amino acids. The entry retains the CDR3 DNA only, 39 bases that are in frame from base 1. Library preparation employed PCR. Instrument used: Illumina HiSeq 2500. TCR library preparation used molecular barcoding, with unique molecular identifiers applied to normalize quantification of the TCRbeta repertoire. TCRdb handled the public reads itself, with Q25 trimming in fastp and clone calling in MiXCR, and kept productive beta chains. Rows are combined by CDR3 protein, so each entry shows the most common genes and DNA. This sample is represented by about 130,000 distinct CDR3 sequences; roughly 10% of them were singletons. Approximately 25% of the sample lies in the top ten.

About this clonotype itself: What antigen it recognizes has not been identified. The record has no base qualities; no much larger clone is one base away.

Points the paper makes about the study in general: In some patients, the high TCRbeta diversity seen at day 60 was put down to recipient T cells and intrathymic progenitors that had survived conditioning. Over subsequent months, a decline in hyperexpanded clone frequencies was noted, and after one year, T-cell counts and TCRbeta diversity were mostly ascribed to newly produced T cells. Apparently early alphabetaT-cell count recovery about two months after transplant reportedly relied on only several hundred rapidly expanded clones derived from non-depleted graft cells.

The meaning of the sample's treatment or condition label: allogeneic hematopoietic cell transplantation with graft depleted of TCRalphabeta T cells and CD19 B cells. Transplant recipients were children who received TCRalphabeta/CD19-depleted allogeneic hematopoietic cell grafts. The starting material was PBMCs, mostly from graft donor cells, obtained 180 days after TCRalphabeta/CD19-depleted stem cell transplant. This chain joins TRBV7-9 to TRBJ1-2, with the D gene not clear enough to name. The TCR sequence derives from a girl less than two years old who had a stem cell transplant for combined immunodeficiency, so the T cells may come from the graft donor. The DNA is as follows: TGTGCCAGCAGCTTACCCCGCAACTATGGCTACACCTTC. Its amino acids are CASSLPRNYGYTF.